Below, one T cell receptor beta chain is given with its context. The antigen is not known. PCR used 60 Vbeta primers and 13 Jbeta primers. Data came from immunoSEQ multiplex PCR; TCRdb stores just in-frame clones and leaves some out. The sample has some 150,000 clones; 73% are singletons. The data were obtained in a study of cytomegalovirus exposure and HLA in healthy donors. Study background: Earlier results showed approximately 110 million unique TCR beta sequences derived from 150 million to 200 million T cells.

Study-wide findings and caveats: A later analysis by the authors found several of the most significant clusters apparently linked to common viral pathogens. An observed cluster of highly shared sequence variants was recorded as a likely sequencing artifact.

The germline gives CDR1 SGHNT, CDR2 YYREEE (reference sequence). There are 14 residues in the CDR3. Trimming at V came to 3 bases and at J to 0 bases, leaving 3 bases not matched to a gene. The sample was PBMCs. The chain uses TRBV5-4 and TRBJ2-7; 7 bases match TRBD2. This TCR derives from a human donor in good health. The CDR3 is CASSSSGSSYEQYF. The CDR3 DNA sequence: TGTGCCAGCAGCTCTAGCGGCAGCTCCTACGAGCAGTACTTC.